This record looks at one T cell receptor beta chain sequence and its context. Antigen specificity is unknown. The data belong to a study of cytomegalovirus exposure and HLA in healthy donors. Study outcomes and limitations: The study recorded over 150 TCR beta chains that were cytomegalovirus-associated. It was only CMV serostatus that was available as immune exposure information. TCR beta sequences reportedly predicted the HLA-A and HLA-B alleles of most subjects accurately.

The PCR ran on 60 Vbeta and 13 Jbeta primers. The repertoire was sequenced with immunoSEQ multiplex PCR; TCRdb's copy has only in-frame clones and lacks some. This sample carries 150,000 to 200,000 clones, roughly 74% of them seen once, and the ten largest clones take 6%. The V and J ends lost 5 bases and 1 base, in that order; junction bases with no gene match: 10. Germline V gene data show CDR1 as SEHNR and CDR2 as FQNEAQ (reference sequence). This CDR3 region has 16 residues. This receptor was identified in a woman aged 25 to 45 in good health and CMV-seropositive. Sequenced sample: PBMCs. The chain has TRBV7-9 and TRBJ2-7, with 8 bases identical to TRBD2. The CDR3 here is CASSPQGRGASYEQYF. The CDR3 coding sequence is TGTGCCAGCAGCCCCCAGGGGCGGGGGGCATCCTACGAGCAGTACTTC.